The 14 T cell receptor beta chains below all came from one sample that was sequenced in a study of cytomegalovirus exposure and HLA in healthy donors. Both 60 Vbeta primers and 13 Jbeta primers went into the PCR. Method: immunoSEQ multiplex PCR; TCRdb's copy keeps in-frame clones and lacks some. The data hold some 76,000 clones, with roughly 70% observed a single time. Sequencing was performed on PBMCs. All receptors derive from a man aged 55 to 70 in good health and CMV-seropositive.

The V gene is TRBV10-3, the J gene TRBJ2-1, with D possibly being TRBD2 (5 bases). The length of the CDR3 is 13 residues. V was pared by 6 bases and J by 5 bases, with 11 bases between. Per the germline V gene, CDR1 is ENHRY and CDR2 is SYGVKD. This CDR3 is CAIRLETHNEQFF. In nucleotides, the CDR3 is TGTGCCATCAGACTAGAGACTCACAATGAGCAGTTCTTC.

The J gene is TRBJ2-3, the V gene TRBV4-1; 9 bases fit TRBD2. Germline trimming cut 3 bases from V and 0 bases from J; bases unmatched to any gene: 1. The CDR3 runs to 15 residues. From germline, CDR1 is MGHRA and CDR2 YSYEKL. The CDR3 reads CASSHAGGSTDTQYF. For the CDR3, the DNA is TGCGCCAGCAGCCACGCGGGGGGGAGCACAGATACGCAGTATTTT.

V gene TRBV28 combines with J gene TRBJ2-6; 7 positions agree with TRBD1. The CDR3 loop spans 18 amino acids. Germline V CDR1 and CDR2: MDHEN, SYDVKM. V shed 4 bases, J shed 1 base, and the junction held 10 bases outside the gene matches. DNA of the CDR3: TGTGCCAGCAGTTCATCAGGGGGTTCTTCGTCTGGGGCCAACGTCCTGACTTTC. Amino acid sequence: CASSSSGGSSSGANVLTF.

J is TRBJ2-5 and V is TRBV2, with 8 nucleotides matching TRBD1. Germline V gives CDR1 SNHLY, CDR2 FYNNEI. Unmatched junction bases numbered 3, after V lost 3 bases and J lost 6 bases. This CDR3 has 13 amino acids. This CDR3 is CASSDDRGKTQYF. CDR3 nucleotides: TGTGCCAGCAGTGACGACAGGGGAAAGACCCAGTACTTC.

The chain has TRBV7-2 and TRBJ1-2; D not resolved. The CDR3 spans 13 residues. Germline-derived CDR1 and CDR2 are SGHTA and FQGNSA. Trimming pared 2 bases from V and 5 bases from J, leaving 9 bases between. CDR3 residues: CASSLREDYGYTF. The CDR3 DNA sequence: TGTGCCAGCAGCTTACGAGAGGATTATGGCTACACCTTC. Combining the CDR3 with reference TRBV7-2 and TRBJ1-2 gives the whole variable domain GAGVSQSPSNKVTEKGKDVELRCDPISGHTALYWYRQSLGQGLEFLIYFQGNSAPDKSGLPSDRFSAERTGGSVSTLTIQRTQQEDSAVYLCASSLREDYGYTFGSGTRLTVV.

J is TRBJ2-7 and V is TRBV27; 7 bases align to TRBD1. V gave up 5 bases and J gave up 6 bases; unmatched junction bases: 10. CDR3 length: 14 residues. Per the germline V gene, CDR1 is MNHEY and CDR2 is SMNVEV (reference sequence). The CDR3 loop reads CASSLSDRAVEQYF. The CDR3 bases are TGTGCCAGCAGTCTGTCTGACAGGGCTGTCGAGCAGTACTTC.

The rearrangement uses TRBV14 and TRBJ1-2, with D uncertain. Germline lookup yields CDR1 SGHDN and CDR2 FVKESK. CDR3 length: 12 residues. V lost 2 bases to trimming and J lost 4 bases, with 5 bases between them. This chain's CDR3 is CASSQYSYGYTF. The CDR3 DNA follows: TGTGCCAGCAGCCAATACAGCTATGGCTACACCTTC.

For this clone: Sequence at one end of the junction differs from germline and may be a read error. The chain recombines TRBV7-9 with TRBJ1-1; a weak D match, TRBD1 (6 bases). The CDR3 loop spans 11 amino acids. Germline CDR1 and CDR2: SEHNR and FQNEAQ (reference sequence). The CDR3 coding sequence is TGTTCCAGCAGCTTCGGGGGGGCGGCTTTCTTT. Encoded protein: CSSSFGGAAFF.

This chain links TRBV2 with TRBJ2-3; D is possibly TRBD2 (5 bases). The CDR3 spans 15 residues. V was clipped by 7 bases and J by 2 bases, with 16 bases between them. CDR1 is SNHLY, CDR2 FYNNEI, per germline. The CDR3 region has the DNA TGTGCCAGCATCACCCAGCGGAAGGACACAGATACGCAGTATTTT. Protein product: CASITQRKDTDTQYF.

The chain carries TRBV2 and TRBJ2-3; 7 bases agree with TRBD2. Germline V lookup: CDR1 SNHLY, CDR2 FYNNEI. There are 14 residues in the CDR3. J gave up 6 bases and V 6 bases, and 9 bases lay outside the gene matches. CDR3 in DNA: TGTGCCAGCAGGGCCTTGGGAGGGTGGGATACGCAGTATTTT. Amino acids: CASRALGGWDTQYF.

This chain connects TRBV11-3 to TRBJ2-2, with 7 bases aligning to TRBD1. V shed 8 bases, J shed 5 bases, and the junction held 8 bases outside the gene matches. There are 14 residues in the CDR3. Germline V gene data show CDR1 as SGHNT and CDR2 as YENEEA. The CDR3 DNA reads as TGTGCCAGCTCGGGACAGCCCGATACCGGGGAGCTGTTTTTT. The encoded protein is CASSGQPDTGELFF.

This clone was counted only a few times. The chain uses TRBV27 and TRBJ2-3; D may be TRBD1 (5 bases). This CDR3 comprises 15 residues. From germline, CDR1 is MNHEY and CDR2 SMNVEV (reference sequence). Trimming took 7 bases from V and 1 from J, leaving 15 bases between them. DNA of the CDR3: TGTGCCAGCACTCCAAGGGGATATGGCACAGATACGCAGTATTTT. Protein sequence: CASTPRGYGTDTQYF.

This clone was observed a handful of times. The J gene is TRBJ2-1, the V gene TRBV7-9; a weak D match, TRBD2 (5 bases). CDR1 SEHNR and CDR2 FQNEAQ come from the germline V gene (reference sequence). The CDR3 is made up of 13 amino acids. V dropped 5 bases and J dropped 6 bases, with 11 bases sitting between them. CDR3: CASSPDGLNEQFF. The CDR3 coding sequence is TGTGCCAGCAGCCCGGACGGACTCAATGAGCAGTTCTTC.

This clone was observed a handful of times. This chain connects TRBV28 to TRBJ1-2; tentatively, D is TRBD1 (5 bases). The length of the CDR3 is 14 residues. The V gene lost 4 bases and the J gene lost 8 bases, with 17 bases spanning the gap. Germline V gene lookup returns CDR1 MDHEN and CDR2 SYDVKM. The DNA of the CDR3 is TGTGCCAGCAGTTCCCAGCAGGGTGGTCTGGGCTACACCTTC. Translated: CASSSQQGGLGYTF.